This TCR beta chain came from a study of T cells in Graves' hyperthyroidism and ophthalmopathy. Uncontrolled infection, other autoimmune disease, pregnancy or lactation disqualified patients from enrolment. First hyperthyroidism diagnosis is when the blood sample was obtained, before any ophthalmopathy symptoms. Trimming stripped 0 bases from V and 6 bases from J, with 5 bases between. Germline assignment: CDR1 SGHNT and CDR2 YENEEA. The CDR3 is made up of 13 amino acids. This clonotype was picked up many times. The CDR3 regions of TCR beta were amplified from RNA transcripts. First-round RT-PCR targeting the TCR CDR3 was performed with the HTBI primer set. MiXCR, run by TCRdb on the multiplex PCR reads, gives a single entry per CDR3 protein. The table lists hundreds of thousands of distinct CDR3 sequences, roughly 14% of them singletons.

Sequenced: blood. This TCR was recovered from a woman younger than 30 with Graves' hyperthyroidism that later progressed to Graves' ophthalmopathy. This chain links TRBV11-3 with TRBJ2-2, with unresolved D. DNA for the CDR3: TGTGCCAGCAGCTTAGACCGGGCCGGGGAGCTGTTTTTT. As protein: CASSLDRAGELFF. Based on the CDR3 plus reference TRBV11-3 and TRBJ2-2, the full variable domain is EAGVVQSPRYKIIEKKQPVAFWCNPISGHNTLYWYLQNLGQGPELLIRYENEEAVDDSQLPKDRFSAERLKGVDSTLKIQPAELGDSAVYLCASSLDRAGELFFGEGSRLTVL.